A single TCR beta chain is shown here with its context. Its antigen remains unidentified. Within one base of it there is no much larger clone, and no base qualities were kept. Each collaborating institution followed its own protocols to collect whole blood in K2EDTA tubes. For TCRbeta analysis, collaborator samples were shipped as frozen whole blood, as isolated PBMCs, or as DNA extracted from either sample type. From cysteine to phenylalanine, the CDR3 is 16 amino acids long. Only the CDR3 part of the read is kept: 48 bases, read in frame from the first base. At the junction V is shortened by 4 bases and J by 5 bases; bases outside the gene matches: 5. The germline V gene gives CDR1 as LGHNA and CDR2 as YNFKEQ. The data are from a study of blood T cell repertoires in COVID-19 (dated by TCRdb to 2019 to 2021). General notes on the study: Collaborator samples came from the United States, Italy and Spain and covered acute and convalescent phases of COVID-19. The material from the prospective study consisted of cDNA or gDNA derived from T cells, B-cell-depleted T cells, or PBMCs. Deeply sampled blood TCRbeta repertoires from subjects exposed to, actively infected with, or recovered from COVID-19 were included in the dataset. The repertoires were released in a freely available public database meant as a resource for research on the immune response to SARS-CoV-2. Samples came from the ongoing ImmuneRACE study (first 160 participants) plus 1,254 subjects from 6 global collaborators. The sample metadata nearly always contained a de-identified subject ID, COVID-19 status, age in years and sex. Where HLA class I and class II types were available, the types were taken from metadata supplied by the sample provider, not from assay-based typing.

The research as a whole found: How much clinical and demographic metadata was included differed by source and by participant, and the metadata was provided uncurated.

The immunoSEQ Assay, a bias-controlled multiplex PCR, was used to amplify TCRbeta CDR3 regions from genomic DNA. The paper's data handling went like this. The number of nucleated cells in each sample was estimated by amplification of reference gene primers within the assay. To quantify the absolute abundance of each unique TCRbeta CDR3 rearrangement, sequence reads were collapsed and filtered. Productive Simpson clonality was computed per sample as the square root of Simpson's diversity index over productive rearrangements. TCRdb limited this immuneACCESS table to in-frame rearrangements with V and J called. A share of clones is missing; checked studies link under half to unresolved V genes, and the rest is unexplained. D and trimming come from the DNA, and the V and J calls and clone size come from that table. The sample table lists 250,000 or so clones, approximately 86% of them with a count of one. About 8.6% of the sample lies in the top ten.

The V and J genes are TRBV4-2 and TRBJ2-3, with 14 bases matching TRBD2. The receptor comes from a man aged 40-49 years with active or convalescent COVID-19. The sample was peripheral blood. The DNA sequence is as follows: TGTGCCAGCAGCCGGGGACTAGCGGGAGAGGTAGATACGCAGTATTTT. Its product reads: CASSRGLAGEVDTQYF.